This T cell receptor (beta chain) was captured in a study of blood T cell repertoires in COVID-19. About the research overall: PBMCs, B-cell-depleted T cells, or T cells provided the cDNA or gDNA that made up the material.

Profiled with immunoSEQ multiplex PCR; TCRdb holds only in-frame clones, not every one. This table has a few hundred thousand clones, more than 80% appearing once. Only one count was recorded for this clone. This CDR3 comprises 15 residues. CDR1 PRHDT and CDR2 FYEKMQ come from the germline V gene (reference sequence). V trimming: 5 bases; J trimming: 5 bases; junction bases outside the gene matches: 8. Sequencing was carried out using PBMCs or T cells enriched from blood (not recorded which). J is TRBJ2-1 and V is TRBV13, with TRBD2 identical over 8 bases. The origin of this receptor is a man aged 30 to 39 who had recovered from COVID-19. Here the CDR3 DNA reads TGTGCCAGCAGCGGGCCGGGACTAGGGCACAATGAGCAGTTCTTC. It encodes CASSGPGLGHNEQFF.